Listed here are 21 T cell receptor beta chains from one sample, sequenced in a study of control samples from healthy donors and cancer patients. The table came from immunoSEQ multiplex PCR; TCRdb's copy has only in-frame clones and leaves some out. This table has 150,000 to 200,000 clones, approximately 92% appearing once. Sequencing input: blood. These receptors were obtained from a woman aged 55-69 years in good health.

This sequence joins TRBV9 and TRBJ2-3; the D is unclear. The CDR3 sequence is 15 residues long. Trimming removed 5 bases at V and 0 bases at J, with 13 bases between. Germline assignment: CDR1 SGDLS and CDR2 YYNGEE. The chain's CDR3 is CASSADGSSTDTQYF. In DNA form, the CDR3 reads TGTGCCAGCAGTGCGGACGGCTCTAGCACAGATACGCAGTATTTT.

V usage is TRBV29-1 and J usage is TRBJ1-1, with no clear D. Trimming stripped 0 bases from V and 4 bases from J, with 12 bases between. The CDR3 runs 14 residues. Per germline, CDR1 SQVTM and CDR2 ANQGSEA. CDR3 region: CSVEEPRIGTEAFF. The CDR3 DNA is TGCAGCGTTGAAGAACCCAGGATCGGCACTGAAGCTTTCTTT. The full variable domain, its missing parts supplied by reference TRBV29-1 and TRBJ1-1, is SAVISQKPSRDICQRGTSLTIQCQVDSQVTMMFWYRQQPGQSLTLIATANQGSEATYESGFVIDKFPISRPNLTFSTLTVSNMSPEDSSIYLCSVEEPRIGTEAFFGQGTRLTVV.

V usage is TRBV7-9 and J usage is TRBJ2-3; D gene unclear. CDR1 SEHNR and CDR2 FQNEAQ come from the germline V gene (reference sequence). V gave up 5 bases and J gave up 0 bases, with 6 bases separating them. The CDR3 runs 13 residues. The CDR3 protein is CASSPPSTDTQYF. CDR3 sequence (DNA): TGTGCCAGCAGCCCTCCTAGCACAGATACGCAGTATTTT.

The chain couples TRBV3-1 (or the pseudogene TRBV3-2) to TRBJ2-5; D remains unclear. The V end was cut by 0 bases, the J end by 4 bases, with 9 bases between. The CDR3 contains 14 residues. In germline, CDR1 is LGHDT, CDR2 YNNKEL (reference sequence). CDR3 in amino acids: CASSQDPVLETQYF. The CDR3 DNA reads TGTGCCAGCAGCCAAGATCCAGTCCTAGAGACCCAGTACTTC.

In DNA form, the CDR3 reads TGTGCCAGCAGCCCAACGGGGGTTACTGAAGCTTTCTTT. Translation: CASSPTGVTEAFF. The chain combines TRBV3-1 (or the pseudogene TRBV3-2) with TRBJ1-1, with D possibly being TRBD1 (5 bases). CDR3 length: 13 amino acids. Germline CDR1 is LGHDT and CDR2 is YNNKEL (reference sequence). V dropped 4 bases and J dropped 5 bases, with 11 bases sitting between them.

CDR3 amino acids: CASSQDWSFNEQFF. The CDR3, as DNA: TGTGCCAGCAGCCAAGACTGGTCATTCAATGAGCAGTTCTTC. The chain has TRBV3-1 (or the pseudogene TRBV3-2) and TRBJ2-1; D uncertain. CDR3 size: 14 residues. V was clipped by 0 bases and J by 6 bases, with 9 bases between them. Per the germline V gene, CDR1 is LGHDT and CDR2 is YNNKEL (reference sequence).

This clone is a singleton in its sample. The genes are TRBV6-2 or TRBV6-3 and TRBJ1-5; maybe TRBD1 (6 bases). CDR1 MNHEY and CDR2 SVGEGT come from the germline V gene. The CDR3 contains 16 residues. V dropped 4 bases and J dropped 4 bases, with 17 bases sitting between them. CDR3 bases: TGTGCCAGCAGTTCCCGCGTGGGGGGCTTAAATCAGCCCCAGCATTTT. Its protein is CASSSRVGGLNQPQHF.

This chain joins TRBV3-1 (or the pseudogene TRBV3-2) and TRBJ2-3, with 13 bases fitting TRBD2. The CDR3 covers 15 residues. CDR1 is LGHDT and CDR2 is YNNKEL in the germline V gene (reference sequence). The V and J ends lost 4 bases and 6 bases, in that order; junction bases with no gene match: 4. As DNA, the CDR3 is TGTGCCAGCAGCCCACTAGCGGGGGGGCCCGATACGCAGTATTTT. It is translated as CASSPLAGGPDTQYF.

The chain combines TRBV5-8 with TRBJ2-7; 10 nucleotides agree with TRBD1. Per germline, CDR1 SGHTS and CDR2 YDEGEE. V lost 3 bases to trimming and J lost 2 bases; unmatched junction nucleotides: 11. The CDR3 contains 17 residues. The CDR3, as DNA: TGTGCCAGCAGCTCTTCCCCATGGACAGGGGGAACCTACGAGCAGTACTTC. Its translation: CASSSSPWTGGTYEQYF.

This chain connects TRBV6-5 to TRBJ2-5, with D perhaps TRBD1 (5 bases). Trimming stripped 0 bases from V and 2 bases from J, with 10 bases between. Germline V gene data show CDR1 as MNHEY and CDR2 as SVGAGI. The CDR3 covers 15 residues. The CDR3 DNA sequence: TGTGCCAGCAGTTACTCCGGACACGGACAAGAGACCCAGTACTTC. Translating gives CASSYSGHGQETQYF.

This chain connects TRBV19 to TRBJ1-1; D is undetermined. CDR3 length: 14 amino acids. CDR1 and CDR2 from the germline V gene are LNHDA and SQIVND (reference sequence). Trimming took off 1 base at V and 4 bases at J, with 10 bases between the two ends. In nucleotides, the CDR3 is TGTGCCAGTAGTATAGCCGGGGTTGGCACTGAAGCTTTCTTT. This encodes CASSIAGVGTEAFF.

J is TRBJ2-5 and V is TRBV18; no clear D. Germline V gives CDR1 KGHSH, CDR2 LQKENI. Trimming took off 5 bases at V and 3 bases at J, with 10 bases between the two ends. CDR3 size: 13 residues. CDR3 nucleotides: TGTGCCAGCTCATCACAGCCTAAAGAGACCCAGTACTTC. Translated, it gives CASSSQPKETQYF.

The rearrangement joins TRBV15 to TRBJ2-3; 11 bases fit TRBD2. V was clipped by 0 bases and J by 3 bases; unmatched bases: 2. CDR3 length: 16 amino acids. Germline CDR1 and CDR2: LNHNV and YYDKDF (reference sequence). The CDR3 DNA reads as TGTGCCACCAGCAGAGATAGCGGGGGGGAGACAGATACGCAGTATTTT. Translated, it gives CATSRDSGGETDTQYF.

The chain combines TRBV7-8 with TRBJ1-3; D may be TRBD1 (6 bases). CDR1 is SGHVS, CDR2 FQNEAQ, per germline. V was clipped by 1 base and J by 0 bases, with 16 bases between them. The CDR3 has 18 amino acids. The CDR3 sequence is CASSLGLGTLYSGNTIYF. The CDR3, as DNA: TGTGCCAGCAGCTTAGGGCTGGGGACACTCTACTCTGGAAACACCATATATTTT.

Regarding this clone: The same CDR3 is also encoded by other DNA sequences in this sample. The rearrangement links TRBV5-6 to TRBJ1-2; no definite D call. The CDR3 is made up of 11 amino acids. The germline CDR1 and CDR2 sequences are SGHDT and YYEEEE. Trimming shortened V by 2 bases and J by 8 bases, and 7 bases separated the two germline ends. CDR3 nucleotides: TGTGCCAGCAGCTTAGGTGGCGGCTACACCTTC. It encodes CASSLGGGYTF. The full variable domain, rest sourced from reference TRBV5-6 and TRBJ1-2, is DAGVTQSPTHLIKTRGQQVTLRCSPKSGHDTVSWYQQALGQGPQFIFQYYEEEERQRGNFPDRFSGHQFPNYSSELNVNALLLGDSALYLCASSLGGGYTFGSGTRLTVV.

The chain employs TRBV12-3 or TRBV12-4 and TRBJ1-5; 8 positions agree with TRBD1. The junction had 5 bases not matched to a gene; V was cut back by 6 bases and J by 7 bases. The CDR3 contains 13 residues. This chain's CDR3 is CASSGQGEQPQHF. The CDR3 DNA sequence: TGTGCCAGCAGCGGACAGGGAGAACAGCCCCAGCATTTT.

The chain is built from TRBV4-3 and TRBJ1-5, with unresolved D. The CDR3 loop spans 14 amino acids. The germline gives CDR1 LGHNA, CDR2 YSLEER. Trimming removed 1 base at V and 4 bases at J, with 8 bases between. The CDR3 nucleotides read TGCGCCAGCAGCCAAGGATTCGAGAATCAGCCCCAGCATTTT. Amino acid sequence: CASSQGFENQPQHF.

This clone was picked up a small number of times. This sequence joins TRBV10-1 and TRBJ2-3; 8 nucleotides align to TRBD1. J was trimmed by 3 bases and V by 7 bases; bases with no gene match: 3. Germline CDR1 reads WNHNN; CDR2 reads SYGVQD (reference sequence). This CDR3 has 13 amino acids. The CDR3 region has the DNA TGCGCCAGCAACGGACAGGGAACAGATACGCAGTATTTT. Translation gives CASNGQGTDTQYF.

This sequence joins TRBV7-2 and TRBJ1-5; D is unclear. CDR3 size: 15 residues. Germline assignment: CDR1 SGHTA and CDR2 FQGNSA. The ends were cut back, 1 base at V and 0 bases at J, with 7 bases in the middle. CDR3 sequence reads: CASSLVGYSNQPQHF. The CDR3 DNA follows: TGTGCCAGCAGCTTAGTAGGGTATAGCAATCAGCCCCAGCATTTT.

The chain has TRBV3-1 (or the pseudogene TRBV3-2) and TRBJ1-5, with 8 nucleotides matching TRBD1. CDR1 is LGHDT, CDR2 YNNKEL, per germline (reference sequence). The V and J ends lost 0 bases and 6 bases, in that order; junction bases with no gene match: 7. The CDR3 loop spans 16 amino acids. The chain's CDR3 is CASSQDPGGIVQPQHF. CDR3 DNA: TGTGCCAGCAGCCAAGATCCAGGGGGCATCGTTCAGCCCCAGCATTTT.

The chain carries TRBV7-8 and TRBJ1-1; maybe TRBD1 (5 bases). Trimming removed 0 bases at V and 1 base at J, with 6 bases between. The CDR3 covers 14 residues. Per germline, CDR1 SGHVS and CDR2 FQNEAQ. The CDR3 sequence is CASSLAQGNTEAFF. As DNA, the CDR3 is TGTGCCAGCAGCTTAGCTCAGGGGAACACTGAAGCTTTCTTT.